The clone carrying this TCR beta chain was seen only once. Its antigen remains unknown. The entry originates in a study of breast tumors, draining lymph nodes, adjacent tissues. Study findings and constraints: Most tumor T cells seemingly derive from lymph node, then expand in tumor. Tumor T cell lymph node origin was a supported hypothesis, not proven.

The V gene lost 4 bases and the J gene lost 4 bases, with 17 bases spanning the gap. CDR3 length: 15 residues. The germline V gene has CDR1 SGHNT and CDR2 YYREEE (reference sequence). TCRdb used MiXCR to reprocess the multiplex PCR reads, holding one entry per CDR3 protein. The sample includes about 21,000 distinct CDR3 sequences, about 30% seen only once; the top ten take around 10%. This clonotype originated in a female donor with breast cancer. Some clones in this sample may be carry-over from other donors' samples. The specimen sequenced was breast tumor tissue. This chain connects TRBV5-4 to TRBJ1-2; D perhaps matches TRBD1 (6 bases). CDR3 protein: CASSGGGADVYGYTF. DNA for the CDR3: TGTGCCAGCAGCGGAGGGGGGGCGGACGTCTATGGCTACACCTTC.